The rows below give T cell receptor beta chains drawn from one sample of a study of shared clonotypes between healthy human individuals. Sequencing was performed with immunoSEQ multiplex PCR; in TCRdb, only in-frame clones are kept and a portion is missing. The table lists some 630,000 clones, 90% to 97% of them singletons. The specimen sequenced was naive CD8+ T cells sorted from blood. The receptors shown here come from a woman aged 25-40 years in good health. The CDR3 runs from the conserved cysteine through the conserved F or W. A D gene is named only where the DNA matches it firmly. Clone size is given for some rows only: seen once, a few or many times, or a class if the clone is expanded.

d_call cdr3_length j_call clone_size v_call cdr3_aa cdr3_nt
NA 14 TRBJ2-2 NA TRBV4-2 CASSQDEYTGELFF TGTGCCAGCAGCCAAGATGAGTACACCGGGGAGCTGTTTTTT
TRBD2 15 TRBJ2-7 NA TRBV6-5 CASRTSSLSSYEQYF TGTGCCAGCAGGACTAGCAGCCTCAGCTCCTACGAGCAGTACTTC
TRBD2 15 TRBJ2-5 NA TRBV5-1 CASSLGSGTTETQYF TGCGCCAGCAGCTTGGGTAGCGGGACCACAGAGACCCAGTACTTC
NA 14 TRBJ2-1 NA TRBV27 CASSLSTGYNEQFF TGTGCCAGCAGTTTATCGACAGGATACAATGAGCAGTTCTTC
TRBD1 16 TRBJ2-2 NA TRBV29-1 CSVEGQDRGNTGELFF TGCAGCGTTGAGGGGCAGGACAGGGGCAACACCGGGGAGCTGTTTTTT
NA 17 TRBJ1-1 NA TRBV28 CASSPTLPTLMNTEAFF TGTGCCAGCAGTCCCACCTTGCCGACATTGATGAACACTGAAGCTTTCTTT
NA 13 TRBJ1-2 NA TRBV19 CASSFGSYYGYTF TGTGCCAGTAGCTTTGGATCCTACTATGGCTACACCTTC
NA 12 TRBJ2-3 NA TRBV5-4 CASSPGTDTQYF TGTGCCAGCAGCCCCGGGACAGATACGCAGTATTTT
TRBD2 17 TRBJ2-2 NA TRBV7-9 CASSLGTSGMRTGELFF TGTGCCAGCAGCTTAGGGACTAGCGGGATGCGTACCGGGGAGCTGTTTTTT
NA 12 TRBJ1-1 NA TRBV25-1 CASSTGNTEAFF TGTGCCAGCAGTACAGGGAACACTGAAGCTTTCTTT
TRBD2 15 TRBJ2-5 NA TRBV28 CASRSDSGRFETQYF TGTGCCAGCAGAAGTGATAGCGGGAGATTTGAGACCCAGTACTTC
NA 15 TRBJ2-1 NA TRBV19 CASSILAFSYNEQFF TGTGCCAGTAGTATACTAGCGTTCTCCTACAATGAGCAGTTCTTC
TRBD1 15 TRBJ1-5 once TRBV9 CASSVGGQVGQPQHF TGTGCCAGCAGCGTAGGTGGACAGGTGGGTCAGCCCCAGCATTTT
TRBD2 15 TRBJ2-7 NA TRBV19 CASSIASGSSYEQYF TGTGCCAGTAGTATAGCTAGCGGCAGCTCCTACGAGCAGTACTTC
NA 14 TRBJ2-7 NA TRBV27 CASSRTGFLSEQYF TGTGCCAGCAGCAGAACGGGTTTCTTGTCCGAGCAGTACTTC
NA 14 TRBJ2-3 NA TRBV28 CASAGRIATDTQYF TGTGCCAGCGCGGGGAGGATCGCCACAGATACGCAGTATTTT
NA 14 TRBJ1-1 NA TRBV5-6 CASSFPVMNTEAFF TGTGCCAGCAGCTTTCCGGTCATGAACACTGAAGCTTTCTTT
NA 15 TRBJ1-2 NA TRBV27 CASSPGTGGSGGYTF TGTGCCAGCAGTCCCGGCACCGGGGGCAGTGGTGGCTACACCTTC
NA 13 TRBJ2-7 NA TRBV11-3 CASSSGPMGEQYF TGTGCCAGCAGCTCGGGTCCAATGGGAGAGCAGTACTTC
TRBD1 15 TRBJ2-1 NA TRBV19 CASSIPRDSYNEQFF TGTGCCAGTAGTATCCCTCGGGACAGTTACAATGAGCAGTTCTTC
TRBD1 15 TRBJ1-2 NA TRBV28 CASSLGGTANYGYTF TGTGCCAGCAGTTTAGGCGGGACAGCTAACTATGGCTACACCTTC
NA 14 TRBJ1-2 once TRBV27 CASSLSPGDYGYTF TGTGCCAGCAGTTTATCGCCAGGGGACTATGGCTACACCTTC